The TCR beta chain described here comes from a study of T-cell memory formation after mild COVID-19 (dated by TCRdb to the early 2020s). Background for the entire study: TCR sequence clusters from the two donors were found to be largely donor specific. Two young, previously healthy adult volunteers, one female and one male, were included in the cohort. In two donors, T-cell clones that expanded and contracted after mild COVID-19 were followed by sequencing TCRalpha and TCRbeta repertoires longitudinally. Broader findings and caveats from the paper: Balanced CD4/CD8 phenotypes were observed for clones contracting from day 15 to 85, whereas a bias towards CD4+ was observed for a second wave of clones expanding from day 15 to 37. Some responding clones were detected in pre-infection memory, which suggested that pre-existing cross-reactive memory T cells had joined the SARS-CoV-2 response. Only two mild cases were covered in the study, and larger cohorts including severe cases with pre-infection samples were considered necessary. SARS-CoV-2 specificity was not confirmed for the second-wave clones peaking on day 37. Contracting CD4+ clones were found mainly in CM and EM memory subsets, while CD8+ clones were enriched in EMRA.

Ficoll-Paque density gradient centrifugation was the method used to isolate PBMCs. The germline V gene gives CDR1 as MRHNA and CDR2 as SNTAGT. Relative to germline, V is 9 bases shorter and J is 3 bases shorter, with 14 bases between their ends. Its CDR3 holds 14 amino acids, cysteine through phenylalanine. The kept DNA is CDR3 alone, 42 bases in frame from the first base. Instrument on record: Illumina NovaSeq 6000. TCRalpha and TCRbeta cDNA libraries were constructed by 5'RACE with constant-segment primers, with sample barcodes and unique molecular identifiers being introduced. RNA was extracted from every sample with Trizol reagent. The libraries were amplified in two PCR steps, and the second step added a second sample barcode and Illumina TruSeq adapters. Sequencing of libraries was performed on an Illumina NovaSeq with 2 x 150 bp paired-end reads. The study's processing was this. The reads were demultiplexed and collapsed into UMI-guided consensus sequences using migec v1.2.7. Using mixcr v2.1.11, UMI consensuses were aligned to TRA and TRB V and J templates and then assembled into clonotypes. Expanded or contracted clonotypes were those called significant by both edgeR and NoisET, with noise models trained on biological replicates. For edgeR calls, the thresholds were a false discovery rate-adjusted p below 0.01 and a log2 fold-change of 1. PCA with hierarchical clustering of max-normalized trajectories of the 1000 most abundant clonotypes was used as exploratory dynamics analysis. The CD4 or CD8 phenotype of responding clones was assigned using the separately sequenced CD4+ and CD8+ repertoires. TCRdb reprocessing: public reads trimmed at Q25 with fastp, clones called with MiXCR, in-frame beta chains kept. Each record represents a unique CDR3 protein, reported with the most common genes and DNA among its rows. V and J calls and clone size were set by TCRdb, not the authors. Recorded for this sample are about 350,000 distinct CDR3 sequences; roughly 14% of them occurred a single time. The top ten clonotypes cover 22% of the sample.

As to this clonotype: Its antigen is not yet known. No per-base quality is available; no much larger clone lies one base away.

The TCR sequence derives from a man between 18 and 29 years old who had mild COVID-19 (a few samples of this study predate the infection). The sample titles of this study are shuffled in the database, so cell type and time point are left out; the donor was told from shared clones. The sample taken for sequencing was PBMCs or a T cell subset sorted from them (not recorded which). The sequence links TRBV6-4 to TRBJ1-4; the D gene identity is not certain. In nucleotide form, the sequence is TGTGCCAGACTAACGGGTTTCCCTAATGAAAAACTGTTTTTT. It translates as CARLTGFPNEKLFF.